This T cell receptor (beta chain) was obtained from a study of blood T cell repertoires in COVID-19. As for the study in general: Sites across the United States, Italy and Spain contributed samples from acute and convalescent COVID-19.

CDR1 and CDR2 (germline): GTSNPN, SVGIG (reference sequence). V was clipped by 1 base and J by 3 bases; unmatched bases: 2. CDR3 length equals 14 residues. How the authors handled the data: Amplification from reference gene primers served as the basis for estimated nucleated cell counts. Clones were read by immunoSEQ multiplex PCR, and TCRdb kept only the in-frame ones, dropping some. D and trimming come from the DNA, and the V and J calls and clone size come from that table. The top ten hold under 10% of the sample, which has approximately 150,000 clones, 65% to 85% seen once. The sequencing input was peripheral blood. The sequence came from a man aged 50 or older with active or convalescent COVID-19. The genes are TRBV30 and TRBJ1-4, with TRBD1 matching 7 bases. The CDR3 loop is CAWSGGTANEKLFF. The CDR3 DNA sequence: TGTGCCTGGAGTGGGGGGACAGCTAATGAAAAACTGTTTTTT. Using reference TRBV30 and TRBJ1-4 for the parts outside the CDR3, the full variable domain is SQTIHQWPATLVQPVGSPLSLECTVEGTSNPNLYWYRQAAGRGLQLLFYSVGIGQISSEVPQNLSASRPQDRQFILSSKKLLLSDSGFYLCAWSGGTANEKLFFGSGTQLSVL.